The 3 T cell receptor beta chains in this list originate from one sample, sequenced in a study of T cell responses to AZD1222 COVID-19 vaccine. Clones were sequenced by immunoSEQ multiplex PCR, and TCRdb holds only the in-frame ones, with some missing. Counted here are about 100,000 clones, around nine tenths occurring once; the ten biggest clones make up around 5.9%. Sample: peripheral blood, taken 28 days after the second AZD1222 dose. The origin of the receptors is an adult who received the AZD1222 COVID-19 vaccine.

The chain carries TRBV6-5 and TRBJ2-5; 9 nucleotides align to TRBD2. The trim removed 7 bases at V and 1 base at J, leaving 4 bases unmatched. The germline CDR1 and CDR2 sequences are MNHEY and SVGAGI. This CDR3 has 14 amino acids. The CDR3 DNA follows: TGTGCCAGCACTCCTAGCGGGGTCCAAGAGACCCAGTACTTC. Translated, it gives CASTPSGVQETQYF.

The rearrangement links TRBV6-6 to TRBJ2-2; 9 nucleotides agree with TRBD1. Germline CDR1 reads MNHNY; CDR2 reads SVGAGI (reference sequence). The V segment lost 7 bases and the J segment 7 bases; nucleotides outside the gene matches: 13. This CDR3 contains 16 residues. The CDR3 is CASTDRRDRANGELFF. The CDR3 coding sequence is TGTGCCAGCACCGACCGCCGGGACAGGGCGAACGGGGAGCTGTTTTTT.

The rearrangement links TRBV29-1 to TRBJ1-5; D perhaps matches TRBD1 (5 bases). The germline V and J ends were trimmed by 4 bases and 4 bases, with 11 bases remaining between them. CDR1 is SQVTM, CDR2 ANQGSEA, per germline. The CDR3 extends over 13 amino acids. CDR3 in amino acids: CSVGGVGNQPQHF. The DNA for the CDR3 is TGCAGCGTTGGGGGGGTCGGTAATCAGCCCCAGCATTTT.